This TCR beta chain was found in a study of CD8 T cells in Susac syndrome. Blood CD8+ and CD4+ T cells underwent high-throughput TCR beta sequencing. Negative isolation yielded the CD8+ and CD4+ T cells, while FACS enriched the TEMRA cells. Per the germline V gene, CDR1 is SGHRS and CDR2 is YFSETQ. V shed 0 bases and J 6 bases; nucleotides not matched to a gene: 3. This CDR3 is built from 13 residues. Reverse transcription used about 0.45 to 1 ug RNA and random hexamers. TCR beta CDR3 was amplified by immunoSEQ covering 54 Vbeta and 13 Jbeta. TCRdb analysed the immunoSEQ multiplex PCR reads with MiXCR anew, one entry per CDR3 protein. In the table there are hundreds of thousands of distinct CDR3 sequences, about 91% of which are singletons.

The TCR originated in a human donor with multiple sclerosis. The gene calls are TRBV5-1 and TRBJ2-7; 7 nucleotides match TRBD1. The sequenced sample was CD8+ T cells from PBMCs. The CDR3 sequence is CASSLEGATEQYF. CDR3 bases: TGCGCCAGCAGCTTGGAGGGGGCGACCGAGCAGTACTTC.